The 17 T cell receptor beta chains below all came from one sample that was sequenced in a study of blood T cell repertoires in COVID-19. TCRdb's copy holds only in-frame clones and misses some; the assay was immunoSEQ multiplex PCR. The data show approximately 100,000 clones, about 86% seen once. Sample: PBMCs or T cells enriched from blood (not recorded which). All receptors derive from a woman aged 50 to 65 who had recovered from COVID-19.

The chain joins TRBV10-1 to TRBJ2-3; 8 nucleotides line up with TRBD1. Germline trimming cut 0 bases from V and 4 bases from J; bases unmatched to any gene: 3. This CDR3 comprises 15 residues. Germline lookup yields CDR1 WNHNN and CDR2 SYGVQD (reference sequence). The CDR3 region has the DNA TGCGCCAGCAGTGAGTCTGACAGGGGCCCAGATACGCAGTATTTT. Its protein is CASSESDRGPDTQYF.

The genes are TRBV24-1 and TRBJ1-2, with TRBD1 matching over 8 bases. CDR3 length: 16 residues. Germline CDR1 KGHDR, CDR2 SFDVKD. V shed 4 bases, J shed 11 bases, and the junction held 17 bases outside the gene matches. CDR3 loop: CATSDPGQGPDSRYTF. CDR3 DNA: TGTGCCACCAGTGACCCAGGACAGGGACCCGATAGTAGGTACACCTTC.

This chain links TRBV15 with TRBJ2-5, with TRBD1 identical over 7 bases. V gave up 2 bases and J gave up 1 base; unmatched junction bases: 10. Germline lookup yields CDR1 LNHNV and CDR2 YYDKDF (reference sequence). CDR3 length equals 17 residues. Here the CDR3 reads CATSRFGQEKIQETQYF. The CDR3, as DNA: TGTGCCACCAGCAGATTCGGACAGGAGAAAATCCAAGAGACCCAGTACTTC.

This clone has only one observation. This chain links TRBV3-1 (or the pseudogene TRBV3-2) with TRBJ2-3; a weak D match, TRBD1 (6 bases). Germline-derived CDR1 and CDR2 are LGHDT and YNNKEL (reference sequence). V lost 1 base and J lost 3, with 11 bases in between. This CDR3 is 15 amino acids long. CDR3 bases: TGTGCCAGCAGCCAAGGGACAGTTTGGACAGATACGCAGTATTTT. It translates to CASSQGTVWTDTQYF.

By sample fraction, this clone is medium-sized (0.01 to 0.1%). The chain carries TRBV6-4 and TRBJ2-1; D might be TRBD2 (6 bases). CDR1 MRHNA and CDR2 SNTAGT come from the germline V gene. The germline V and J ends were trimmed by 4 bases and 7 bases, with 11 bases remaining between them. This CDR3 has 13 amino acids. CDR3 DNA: TGTGCCAGCAGTGCGGGAGCTACAAATGAGCAGTTCTTC. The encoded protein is CASSAGATNEQFF.

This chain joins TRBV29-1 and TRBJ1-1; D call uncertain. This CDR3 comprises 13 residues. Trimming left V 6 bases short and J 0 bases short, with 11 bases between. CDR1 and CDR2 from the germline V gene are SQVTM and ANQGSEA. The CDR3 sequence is CSVAGQLNTEAFF. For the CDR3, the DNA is TGCAGCGTAGCTGGGCAGTTGAACACTGAAGCTTTCTTT.

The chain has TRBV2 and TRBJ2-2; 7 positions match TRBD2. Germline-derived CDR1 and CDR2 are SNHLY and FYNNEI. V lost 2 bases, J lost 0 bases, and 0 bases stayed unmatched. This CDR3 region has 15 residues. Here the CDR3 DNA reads TGTGCCAGCAGTGAACGGGGGGCGAACACCGGGGAGCTGTTTTTT. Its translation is CASSERGANTGELFF.

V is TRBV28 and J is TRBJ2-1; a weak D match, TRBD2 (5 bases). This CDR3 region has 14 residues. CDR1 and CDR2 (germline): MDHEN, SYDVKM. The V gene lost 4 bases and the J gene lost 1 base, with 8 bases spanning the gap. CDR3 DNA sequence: TGTGCCAGCAGTTCCTGGACTTCCTACAATGAGCAGTTCTTC. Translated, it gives CASSSWTSYNEQFF.

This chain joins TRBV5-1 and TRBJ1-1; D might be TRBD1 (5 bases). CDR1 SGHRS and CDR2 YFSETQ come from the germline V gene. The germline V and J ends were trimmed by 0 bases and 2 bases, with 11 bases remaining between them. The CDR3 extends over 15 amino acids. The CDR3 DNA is TGCGCCAGCAGCTTGGGGACACAGGTCAACACTGAAGCTTTCTTT. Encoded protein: CASSLGTQVNTEAFF.

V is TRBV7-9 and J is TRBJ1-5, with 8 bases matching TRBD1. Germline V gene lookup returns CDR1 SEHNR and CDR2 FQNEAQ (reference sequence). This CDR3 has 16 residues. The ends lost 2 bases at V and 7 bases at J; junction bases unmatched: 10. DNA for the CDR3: TGTGCCAGCAGCTTACAGACAGGGGCTTTCGGGCAGCCCCAGCATTTT. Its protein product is CASSLQTGAFGQPQHF.

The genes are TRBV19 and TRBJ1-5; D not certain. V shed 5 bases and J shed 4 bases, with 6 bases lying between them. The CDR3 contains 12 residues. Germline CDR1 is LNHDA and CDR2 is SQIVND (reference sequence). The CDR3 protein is CASSFLNQPQHF. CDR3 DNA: TGTGCCAGTAGTTTCTTGAATCAGCCCCAGCATTTT.

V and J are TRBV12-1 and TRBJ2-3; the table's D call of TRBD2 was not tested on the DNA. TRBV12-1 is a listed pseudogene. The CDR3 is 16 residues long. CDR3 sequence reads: CASSFAGLASTDTQYF. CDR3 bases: TGTGCCAGCAGCTTTGCCGGACTAGCGAGCACAGATACGCAGTATTTT.

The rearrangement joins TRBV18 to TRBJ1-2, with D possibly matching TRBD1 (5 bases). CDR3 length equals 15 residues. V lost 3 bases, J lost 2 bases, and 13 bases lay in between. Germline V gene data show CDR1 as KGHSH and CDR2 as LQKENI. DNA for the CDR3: TGTGCCAGCTCACCCCTGGAGGGGACCAACTATGGCTACACCTTC. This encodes CASSPLEGTNYGYTF.

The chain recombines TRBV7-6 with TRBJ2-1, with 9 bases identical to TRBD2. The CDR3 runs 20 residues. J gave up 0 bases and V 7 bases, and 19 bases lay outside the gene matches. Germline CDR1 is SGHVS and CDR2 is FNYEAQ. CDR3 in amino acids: CASNTSGPAPDWTSYNEQFF. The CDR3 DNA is TGTGCCAGCAATACTAGCGGGCCTGCCCCTGACTGGACCTCCTACAATGAGCAGTTCTTC.

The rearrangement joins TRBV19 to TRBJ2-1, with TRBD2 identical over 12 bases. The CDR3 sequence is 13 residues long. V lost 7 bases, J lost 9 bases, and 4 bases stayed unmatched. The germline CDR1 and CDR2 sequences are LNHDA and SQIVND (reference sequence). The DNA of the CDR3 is TGTGCCAGTACCCGGACTAGCGGGATTGAGCAGTTCTTC. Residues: CASTRTSGIEQFF.

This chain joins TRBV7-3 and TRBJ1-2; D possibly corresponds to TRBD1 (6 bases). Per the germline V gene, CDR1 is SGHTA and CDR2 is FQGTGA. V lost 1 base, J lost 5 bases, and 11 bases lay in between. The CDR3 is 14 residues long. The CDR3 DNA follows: TGTGCCAGCAGCTTAATGCAGGGGCCATATGGCTACACCTTC. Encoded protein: CASSLMQGPYGYTF.

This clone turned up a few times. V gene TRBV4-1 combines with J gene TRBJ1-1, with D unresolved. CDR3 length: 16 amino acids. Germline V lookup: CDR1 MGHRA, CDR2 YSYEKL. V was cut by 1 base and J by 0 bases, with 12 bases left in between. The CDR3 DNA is TGCGCCAGCAGCCAAGGCGGCCAGCTCCTGAACACTGAAGCTTTCTTT. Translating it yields CASSQGGQLLNTEAFF.